This TCR beta chain was sequenced for a study of cytomegalovirus exposure and HLA in healthy donors (dated by TCRdb to the late 2010s). Background for the entire study: An earlier analysis of 587 of the donors reported 276 Gb of sequence data and about 100 million unique TCR beta sequences from about 200 million T cells. Genome-wide SNP genotypes for about 65% of the roughly 700 donors were used in a later genetic analysis, which treated that subset as a discovery cohort. In a later analysis, previously published TCR beta repertoires from more than 500 donors were re-analyzed and high-resolution HLA genotyping was added so that TCR occurrence patterns could be studied. Both class I and class II loci were covered by HLA typing, at four-digit resolution. Among the roughly 400 genotyped donors, approximately 77% belonged to the genetic ancestry cluster associated with self-reported Caucasian donors. The number of typed donors differed by locus: about 620-640 for A, B, C, DRB1 and DQB1; approximately 520 for DQA1; approximately 600 for DPA1; and roughly 490 for DPB1. All discovery cohort repertoires had been generated using a single sequencing platform. Across under 500 genotyped donors of the cohort, an average of roughly 200,000 unique TCR beta nucleotide sequences per donor were sequenced, and 15% to 20% of those sequences were non-productive. Using immunosequencing, the study profiled T cell repertoires from 640 or so subjects and related those repertoires to cytomegalovirus serostatus. Along with the roughly 700-subject first cohort, a separate validation cohort of roughly 110 different subjects was used. The study was designed to test whether signatures of past pathogen exposure could be identified by cataloging public T cell receptors. About 300 gigabases of sequencing data and approximately 92 million unique TCR sequences made up an early release that covered approximately 620 HLA-typed donors. Four or five DR-DQ haplotypes were treated as single units for association and clustering because of strong linkage in the cohort. Donor age, sex, ethnicity and CMV serostatus were compiled alongside the repertoire data. An earlier analysis of 587 of the donors applied high-throughput TCR beta sequencing to assess whether each TCR beta V gene segment acted as functional or pseudogenic. High-throughput TCR immunosequencing, statistical association of individual TCRs with disease status, and machine learning were combined to predict cytomegalovirus infection status. The later analysis used no new phenotypic data to find candidate immune exposures, relying instead on TCR beta sequences and their occurrence across donors. What the research found in general, with its limitations: Sequencing depth was assumed to be roughly uniform across donors in the presence/absence analyses, though that assumption may not hold. Some IMGT-functional V segments, including TRBV6-2 and TRBV6-3, could not be distinguished by the 87-base-pair reads and were therefore excluded. The authors suggested that the approach could potentially be generalized to other disease states and immunological phenotypes. When HLA alleles, especially DR and DQ, strongly co-occurred, TCR associations were difficult to assign to individual alleles. Linkage disequilibrium might explain the correlated functional status among segregating V segments, but an unknown experimental factor could not be ruled out. The study gave a list of under 200 TCR beta chains associated with cytomegalovirus. Because HLA typing was missing for some donors at each locus, association tests included only the typed subset. A later analysis reported that several top co-occurrence clusters appeared linked to parvovirus B19, influenza, CMV and Epstein-Barr virus. The classifier was reported to diagnose cytomegalovirus status with high specificity and sensitivity in both the original cohort and the validation cohort. The sequencing pipeline was judged likely to have produced a cluster of highly shared sequence variants as a technical artifact. A later genetic analysis associated a missense DCLRE1C variant with V-gene and J-gene trimming of TCR beta chains, and an independent cohort replicated the association. A few of the identified cytomegalovirus-associated TCR beta chains were confirmed in vitro to be specific for cytomegalovirus antigens. Compared with equally common non-associated chains, HLA-associated TCR beta chains in a later analysis were more clonally expanded and had lower generation probabilities. A later analysis found that most CMV-associated TCR beta chains appeared HLA-restricted, with HLA associations seemingly driven largely by CMV exposure. In a later analysis, some 18,000 TCR beta sequences were associated with specific HLA alleles at a false discovery rate of 0.05. According to a later analysis, TCR association rates differed among HLA loci, with DRB1 alleles showing the most associated TCRs and HLA-C alleles showing the fewest. CMV serostatus was the only immune exposure information available for the cohort. According to a later genetic analysis, donors in an Asian-associated ancestry cluster had fewer N-insertions in productive TCRs than the approximately 700-donor mean. The earlier analysis of a few hundred of the donors excluded seventeen rarely observed V segments, including chromosome 9 orphons, because counts were too low. A further reported finding was that TCR beta sequences accurately predicted the HLA-A and HLA-B alleles for most subjects in the first cohort. The cohort was sequenced for TCR beta chains only, and without alpha or paired-chain data the features that could be detected were limited. In an earlier analysis of about 600 of the donors, most TCR beta V segments appeared in productive rearrangements about 87% or about 30% of the time, broadly matching IMGT annotations. Most TCR sequences were observed very rarely across donors, whereas some public TCRs were present in many individuals.

From V the trimming removes 5 bases and from J it removes 4 bases, while the gene matches leave 10 bases of the junction unaccounted for. The germline V gene (reference sequence) supplies CDR1 LNHDA and CDR2 SQIVND. From the cysteine up to the phenylalanine, the CDR3 has a length of 16 residues. CDR3 DNA only is kept here, 48 bases in frame from base 1. Comments on this clone: Its recognized antigen is unknown. No base quality information exists; no much larger clone differs at one position.

In total, roughly 670 healthy bone marrow donors made up the cohort. At the time of sampling, every cohort member was nominally healthy, though immune exposures that went unrecorded were likely present. The donor tested CMV seronegative and was one of the 352 seronegative cohort members. Every donor gave a peripheral blood sample, and the peripheral blood mononuclear cells from that sample were used for TCR beta sequencing. The Qiagen DNeasy Blood Extraction Kit was used to extract genomic DNA from the blood cell samples. Library method: the immunoSEQ multiplex PCR assay. For the multiplex PCR, a mixture combining 60 forward primers for TCR Vbeta segments and 13 reverse primers for TCR Jbeta segments was used. The CDR3 region of rearranged TCR beta genes was amplified from genomic DNA with a multiplex PCR assay. The Illumina HiSeq System was used to sequence the amplified TCR beta libraries as 87-base-pair reads. Processing in the source paper ran as follows. A later analysis tallied tens of millions of unique TCR beta chains across the roughly 610 repertoires, and approximately 9.9 million of those chains were shared by two or more donors. A nearest-neighbor algorithm error-corrected the raw reads and collapsed the reads into unique sequences, merging closely related sequences to remove PCR and sequencing errors. V, D and J gene segments were assigned by aligning CDR3 sequences to IMGT reference sequences. For a sequence to be retained, a match of at least six nucleotides was required to both a V gene segment and a J gene segment. A rearrangement was called productive if the CDR3 had no stop codons and remained in frame with V and J, and every other rearrangement was called non-productive. Following IMGT convention, CDR3 was defined as the stretch from the second conserved V-encoded cysteine to the conserved J-encoded phenylalanine. The earlier analysis of about 620 of the donors excluded sequences that lacked an unambiguous match to a single V gene segment. An earlier analysis of almost 600 of the donors classified V segments as functional when productive rearrangements were above 56.7% and as segregating when the standard deviation between donors was above 5%. A statistical classification framework was developed to diagnose cytomegalovirus status using the catalog of TCR beta chain sequences. In a later analysis, V and J genes were assigned by comparing TCR nucleotide sequences against IMGT/GENE-DB human TR gene sequences. A later analysis assigned CDR3 sequences and most-parsimonious VDJ recombination scenarios with the TCRdist pipeline. A later analysis defined each TCR beta chain by its CDR3 amino acid sequence plus V-gene family, and excluded reads lacking a unique V-gene family. As a way to deal with suspected cross-contamination and a sequencing artifact, a later analysis dropped roughly 620 nucleotide sequences that were highly shared and had low generation probability. In a later analysis, a clonal expansion index for each public chain was calculated from normalized within-repertoire ranks of inferred template counts. A later analysis computed generation probabilities with a VDJ recombination model fitted to out-of-frame rearrangements, and checked the results against IGoR. In a later analysis, TCR-TCR, TCR-HLA and TCR-CMV co-occurrence was scored with hypergeometric tests, and a repertoire-size bias correction was applied to TCR pairs. In a later analysis, false discovery rates were estimated by permuting HLA or CMV assignments 20 times. A later analysis grouped co-occurring TCRs with DBSCAN, adding TCRdist sequence similarity when clustering within HLA-allele-positive subsets. For co-occurrence clustering, repertoires with fewer than 30,000 or more than 120,000 public chains were excluded, along with four or five repertoires with anomalous nucleotide sharing. TCRdb took this table from immuneACCESS and kept in-frame rearrangements with V and J called. Such tables lack part of the clones; where checked against another copy, unresolved V genes explain under half of the gap, and the rest is unexplained. V and J calls and clone size follow that table, whereas D and trimming were derived from the DNA. A total of 150,000 to 200,000 clones appear in this sample, over 75% of them only once. The leading ten clones occupy about 3.1% of the sample.

The rearrangement joined TRBV19 to TRBJ1-5, and TRBD1 aligns with 8 junction nucleotides. Sequencing was performed on PBMCs. The source of this sequence is a female donor in good health and CMV-seronegative. The CDR3 region has the sequence CASSSWTGSRNQPQHF. The DNA sequence is as follows: TGTGCCAGTAGTTCCTGGACAGGGAGCCGGAATCAGCCCCAGCATTTT.